A selection of T cell receptor beta chains follows, all from one sample in a study of Ad26.COV2.S vaccination and SARS-CoV-2 variants. Clones were sequenced by immunoSEQ multiplex PCR, and TCRdb holds only the in-frame ones, with some missing. The repertoire includes around 450,000 clones, more than 80% of them detected once, and over 9% sits in the top ten. Sequencing was performed on peripheral blood, taken in a trial of Ad26.COV2.S vaccine versus placebo. The receptors here all came from a person aged 18-60 years who received the Ad26.COV2.S COVID-19 vaccine or a placebo. Both conserved end residues are part of each CDR3. Each record gives: V gene, J gene, D gene, clone size, CDR3 length, CDR3 DNA, CDR3 protein. A D gene is named only where the DNA matches it firmly. Clone size, where shown, is once, few, many, or a class for clones that have expanded.

>TRBV4-1|TRBJ1-1|-|-|15
TGCGCCAGCAGCCAAGTTCAGCGGCAGAACACTGAAGCTTTCTTT
CASSQVQRQNTEAFF
>TRBV7-9|TRBJ2-1|-|-|13
TGTGCCGATTGGCCGAGCTCCTACAATGAGCAGTTCTTC
CADWPSSYNEQFF
>TRBV10-3|TRBJ2-2|-|-|14
TGTGCCGTCCCTGCGGGAACGAACACCGGGGAGCTGTTTTTT
CAVPAGTNTGELFF
>TRBV7-2|TRBJ2-7|-|-|15
TGTGCCAGCAGCTCAAGTTTGAGGAGCTCCTACGAGCAGTACTTC
CASSSSLRSSYEQYF
>TRBV19|TRBJ1-1|-|-|15
TGTGCCAGTAGCAAACCCGGACAAGAGAACACTGAAGCTTTCTTT
CASSKPGQENTEAFF
>TRBV30|TRBJ2-3|TRBD2|-|13
TGTGCCTGGAGTGTACCGGGGGGAGATACGCAGTATTTT
CAWSVPGGDTQYF
>TRBV14|TRBJ2-7|TRBD1|-|14
TGTGCCAGCAGCCAAGCAGGGGGCCGCTACGAGCAGTACTTC
CASSQAGGRYEQYF
>TRBV20-1|TRBJ1-1|-|-|13
TGCAGTGCTAGTACAGGGATTGGCACTGAAGCTTTCTTT
CSASTGIGTEAFF
>TRBV5-5|TRBJ2-7|-|-|17
TGTGCCAGCAGCCGGGTGGCTGTACCCGCTTCGTTCGACGAGCAGTACTTC
CASSRVAVPASFDEQYF
>TRBV4-1|TRBJ2-1|TRBD2|-|18
TGCGCCAGCAGCCTCGGGACTAGAGTTGGTTTGGGCTACAATGAGCAGTTCTTC
CASSLGTRVGLGYNEQFF
>TRBV5-5|TRBJ2-3|-|-|14
TGTGCCAGCAGCTACCCCCAGGACCTCGATACGCAGTATTTT
CASSYPQDLDTQYF
>TRBV27|TRBJ2-6|-|-|15
TGTGCCAGCAGTTTCGGTCCCTCTGGGGCCAACGTCCTGACTTTC
CASSFGPSGANVLTF
>TRBV7-8|TRBJ2-7|TRBD2|-|14
TGTGCCAGCAGCTCCCTAGCGGGGGCCTACGAGCAGTACTTC
CASSSLAGAYEQYF
>TRBV2|TRBJ2-7|-|-|11
TGTGCCAGCCTAGCGACAGGGAGGTTATACTTC
CASLATGRLYF
>TRBV5-1|TRBJ2-7|-|-|15
TGCGCCAGCAGCTTGTCCCAGGGGGGCCCTTACGAGCAGTACTTC
CASSLSQGGPYEQYF
>TRBV28|TRBJ2-2|-|-|13
TGTGCCAGCATCAACAGAAACACCGGGGAGCTGTTTTTT
CASINRNTGELFF
>TRBV15|TRBJ1-2|-|-|14
TGTGCCACCAGCAGAGCCCAGGAGACCTATGGCTACACCTTC
CATSRAQETYGYTF
>TRBV5-4|TRBJ2-2|TRBD1|once|15
TGTGCCAGCAGCCCCGGACAGGGTCGGACCGGGGAGCTGTTTTTT
CASSPGQGRTGELFF
>TRBV29-1|TRBJ2-5|-|once|13
TGCAGCGTTGAGGCGGACAGTGAGGAGACCCAGTACTTC
CSVEADSEETQYF
>TRBV29-1|TRBJ2-3|TRBD1|once|15
TGCAGCGTTGCGGGACAGGGGGCGACGACAGATACGCAGTATTTT
CSVAGQGATTDTQYF
>TRBV7-2|TRBJ2-5|-|-|15
TGTGCCAGCAGCTTAGAGGCCAGGGCGGGAGAGACCCAGTACTTC
CASSLEARAGETQYF
>TRBV2|TRBJ2-5|TRBD2|-|19
TGTGCCAGCAGTGAAGCCCGACTAGCGGGAATAGGGCCCCAAGAGACCCAGTACTTC
CASSEARLAGIGPQETQYF
>TRBV28|TRBJ2-7|TRBD2|-|16
TGTGCCAGCAGTTTCACTAGCGGGGCCCCCTCCTACGAGCAGTACTTC
CASSFTSGAPSYEQYF
>TRBV3-1/TRBV3-2|TRBJ2-3|-|-|15
TGTGCCAGCAGCTTTAACGGAGGGGCCACAGATACGCAGTATTTT
CASSFNGGATDTQYF
>TRBV19|TRBJ2-7|TRBD2|-|13
TGTGCCAGTAGTGTTAGCGGGAGTTACGAGCAGTACTTC
CASSVSGSYEQYF
>TRBV7-2|TRBJ1-5|TRBD1|-|14
TGTGCCAGCAGCTCGGGACAGGGGCAACAGCCCCAGCATTTT
CASSSGQGQQPQHF
>TRBV2|TRBJ2-5|-|once|13
TGTGCCAGCAGTGAACGGCTCGATTTGGCCCAGTACTTC
CASSERLDLAQYF
>TRBV10-3|TRBJ1-3|-|once|17
TGTGCCATCAGTGAGTCGGAAGGGAAAGGCTCTGGAAACACCATATATTTT
CAISESEGKGSGNTIYF
>TRBV27|TRBJ1-5|-|-|15
TGTGCCAGCAGTTTAGGCGGGTTCGGCAATCAGCCCCAGCATTTT
CASSLGGFGNQPQHF
>TRBV4-1|TRBJ2-7|-|-|13
TGCGCCAGCAGCCAGGAGGTCTCCTACGAGCAGTACTTC
CASSQEVSYEQYF
>TRBV27|TRBJ1-4|-|-|14
TGTGCCAGCAGTTCCACCCGCGGGGTTGAAAAACTGTTTTTT
CASSSTRGVEKLFF
>TRBV2|TRBJ2-7|TRBD2|once|14
TGTGCCAGCGAACGGGGGAGCGGGATTGGCGAGCAGTACTTC
CASERGSGIGEQYF
>TRBV5-4|TRBJ1-3|-|-|16
TGTGCCAGCAGCTTCAGTCGGGGGCAAGGTGGAAACACCATATATTTT
CASSFSRGQGGNTIYF
>TRBV5-1|TRBJ1-4|-|-|13
TGCGCCAGCAGCTTGGCCGGGAATGAAAAACTGTTTTTT
CASSLAGNEKLFF
>TRBV19|TRBJ1-5|-|-|15
TGTGCCAGTAGTATAGGGGGAAAGACTGGTCAGCCCCAGCATTTT
CASSIGGKTGQPQHF
>TRBV23-1|TRBJ2-5|-|-|14
TGCGCCAGCAGTTACGTGGACTCCCAAGAGACCCAGTACTTC
CASSYVDSQETQYF
>TRBV7-9|TRBJ2-5|-|-|12
TGTGCCAGCAGCTCCGGTGGGGAGACCCAGTACTTC
CASSSGGETQYF
>TRBV5-6|TRBJ2-1|TRBD1|few|15
TGTGCCAGCAGCCCCCCCGGCGGACAGGGCAATGAGCAGTTCTTC
CASSPPGGQGNEQFF
>TRBV5-6|TRBJ2-3|TRBD2|-|15
TGTGCCAGCGGTGTTGCGGGAGATCGCACAGATACGCAGTATTTT
CASGVAGDRTDTQYF